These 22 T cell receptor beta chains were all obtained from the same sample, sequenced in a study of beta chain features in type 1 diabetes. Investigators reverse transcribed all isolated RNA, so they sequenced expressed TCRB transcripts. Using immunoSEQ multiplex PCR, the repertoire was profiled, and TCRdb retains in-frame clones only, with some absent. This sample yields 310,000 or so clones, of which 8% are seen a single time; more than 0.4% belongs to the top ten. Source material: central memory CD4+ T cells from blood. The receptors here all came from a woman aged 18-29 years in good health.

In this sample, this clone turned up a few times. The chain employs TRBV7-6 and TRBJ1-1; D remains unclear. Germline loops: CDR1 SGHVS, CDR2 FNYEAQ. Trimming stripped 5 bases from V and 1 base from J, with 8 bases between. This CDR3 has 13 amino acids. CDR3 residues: CASSLHKNTEAFF. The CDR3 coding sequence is TGTGCCAGCAGCCTACATAAGAACACTGAAGCTTTCTTT.

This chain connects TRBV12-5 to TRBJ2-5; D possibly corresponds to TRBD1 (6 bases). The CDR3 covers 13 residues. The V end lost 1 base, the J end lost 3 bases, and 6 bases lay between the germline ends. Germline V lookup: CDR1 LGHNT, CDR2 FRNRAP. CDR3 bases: TGTGCTAGTGGTTTGGACAGGGAAGAGACCCAGTACTTC. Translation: CASGLDREETQYF.

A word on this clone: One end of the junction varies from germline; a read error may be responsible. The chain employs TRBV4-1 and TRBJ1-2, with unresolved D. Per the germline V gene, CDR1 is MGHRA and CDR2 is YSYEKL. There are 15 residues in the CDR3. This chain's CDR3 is CASSQERQAGSGYTF. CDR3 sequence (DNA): TGTGCCAGCAGCCAAGAGCGGCAGGCAGGTTCGGGCTACACCTTC.

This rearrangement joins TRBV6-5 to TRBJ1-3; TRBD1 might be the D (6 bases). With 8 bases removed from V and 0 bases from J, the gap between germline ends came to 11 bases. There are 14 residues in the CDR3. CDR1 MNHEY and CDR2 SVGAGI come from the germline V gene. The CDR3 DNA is TGTGCCAGCGGAACAGGGACCTCTGGAAACACCATATATTTT. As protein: CASGTGTSGNTIYF.

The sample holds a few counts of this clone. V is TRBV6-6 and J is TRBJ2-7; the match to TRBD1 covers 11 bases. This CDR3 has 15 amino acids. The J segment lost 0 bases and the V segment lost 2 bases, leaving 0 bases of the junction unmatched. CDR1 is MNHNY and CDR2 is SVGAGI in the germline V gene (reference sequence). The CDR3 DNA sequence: TGTGCCAGCAGTTACGGGACAGGGGGCTCCTACGAGCAGTACTTC. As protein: CASSYGTGGSYEQYF.

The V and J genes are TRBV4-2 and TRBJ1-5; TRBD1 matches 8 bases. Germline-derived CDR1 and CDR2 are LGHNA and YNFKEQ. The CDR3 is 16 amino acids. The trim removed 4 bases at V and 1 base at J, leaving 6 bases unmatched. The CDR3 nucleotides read TGTGCCAGCAGCCCGGTGGACAGGGCAAGCAATCAGCCCCAGCATTTT. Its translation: CASSPVDRASNQPQHF.

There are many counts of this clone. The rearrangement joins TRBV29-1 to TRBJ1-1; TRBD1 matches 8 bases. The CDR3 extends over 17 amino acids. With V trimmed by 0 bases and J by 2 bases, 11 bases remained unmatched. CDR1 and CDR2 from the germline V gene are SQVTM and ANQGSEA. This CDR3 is CSVEESPGDRYNTEAFF. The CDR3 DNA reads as TGCAGCGTTGAAGAGAGTCCCGGGGACAGGTATAACACTGAAGCTTTCTTT.

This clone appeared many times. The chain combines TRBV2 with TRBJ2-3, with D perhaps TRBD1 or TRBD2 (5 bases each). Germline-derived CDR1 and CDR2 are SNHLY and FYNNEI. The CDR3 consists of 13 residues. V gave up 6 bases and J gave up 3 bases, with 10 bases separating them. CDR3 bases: TGTGCCAGCAGGGGACGAGGGACAGATACGCAGTATTTT. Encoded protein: CASRGRGTDTQYF. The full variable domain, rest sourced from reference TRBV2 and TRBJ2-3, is EPEVTQTPSHQVTQMGQEVILRCVPISNHLYFYWYRQILGQKVEFLVSFYNNEISEKSEIFDDQFSVERPDGSNFTLKIRSTKLEDSAMYFCASRGRGTDTQYFGPGTRLTVL.

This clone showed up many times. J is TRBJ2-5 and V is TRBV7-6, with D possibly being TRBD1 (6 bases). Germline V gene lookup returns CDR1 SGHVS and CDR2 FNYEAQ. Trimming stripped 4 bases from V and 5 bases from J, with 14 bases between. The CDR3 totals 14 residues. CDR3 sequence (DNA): TGTGCCAGCAGCTCGATAGGGGGAACGGAGACCCAGTACTTC. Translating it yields CASSSIGGTETQYF.

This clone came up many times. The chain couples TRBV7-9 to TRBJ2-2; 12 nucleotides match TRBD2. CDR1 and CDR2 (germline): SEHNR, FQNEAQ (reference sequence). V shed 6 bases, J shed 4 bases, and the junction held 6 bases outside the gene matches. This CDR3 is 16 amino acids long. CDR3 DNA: TGTGCCAGCAGGAAATCTAGCGGGAGGGCCACCGGGGAGCTGTTTTTT. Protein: CASRKSSGRATGELFF.

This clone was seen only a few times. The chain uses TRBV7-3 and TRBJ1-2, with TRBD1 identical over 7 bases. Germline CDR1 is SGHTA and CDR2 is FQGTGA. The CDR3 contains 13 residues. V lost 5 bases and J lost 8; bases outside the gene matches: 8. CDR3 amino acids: CASSKGGSGGYTF. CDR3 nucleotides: TGTGCCAGCAGCAAAGGGGGCAGTGGAGGCTACACCTTC.

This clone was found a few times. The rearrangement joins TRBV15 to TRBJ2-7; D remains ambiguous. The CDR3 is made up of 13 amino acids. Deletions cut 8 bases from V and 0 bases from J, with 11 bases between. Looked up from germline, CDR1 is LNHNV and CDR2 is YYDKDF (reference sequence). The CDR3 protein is CATSEGYSYEQYF. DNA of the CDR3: TGTGCCACCTCGGAAGGGTACTCCTACGAGCAGTACTTC. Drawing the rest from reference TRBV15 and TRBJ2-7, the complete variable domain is DAMVIQNPRYQVTQFGKPVTLSCSQTLNHNVMYWYQQKSSQAPKLLFHYYDKDFNNEADTPDNFQSRRPNTSFCFLDIRSPGLGDTAMYLCATSEGYSYEQYFGPGTRLTVT.

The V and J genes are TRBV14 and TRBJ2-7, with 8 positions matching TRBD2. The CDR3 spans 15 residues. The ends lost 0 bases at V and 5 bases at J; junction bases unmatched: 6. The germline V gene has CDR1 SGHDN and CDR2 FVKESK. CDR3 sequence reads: CASSQDLAGSNEQYF. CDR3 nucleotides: TGTGCCAGCAGCCAAGATTTAGCGGGAAGCAACGAGCAGTACTTC. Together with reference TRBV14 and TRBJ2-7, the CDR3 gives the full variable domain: EAGVTQFPSHSVIEKGQTVTLRCDPISGHDNLYWYRRVMGKEIKFLLHFVKESKQDESGMPNNRFLAERTGGTYSTLKVQPAELEDSGVYFCASSQDLAGSNEQYFGPGTRLTVT.

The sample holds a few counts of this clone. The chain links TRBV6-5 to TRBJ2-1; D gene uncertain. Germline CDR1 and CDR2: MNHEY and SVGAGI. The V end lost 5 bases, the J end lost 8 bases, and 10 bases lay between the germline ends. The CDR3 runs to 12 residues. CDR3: CASSTVGDEQFF. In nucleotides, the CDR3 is TGTGCCAGCAGTACCGTGGGCGATGAGCAGTTCTTC.

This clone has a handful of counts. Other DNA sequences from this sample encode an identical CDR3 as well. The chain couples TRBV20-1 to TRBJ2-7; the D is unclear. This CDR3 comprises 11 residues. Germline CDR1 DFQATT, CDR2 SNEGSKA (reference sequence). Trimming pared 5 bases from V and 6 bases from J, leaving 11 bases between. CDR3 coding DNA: TGCAGTGCTGATCAACTGTCCGAGCAGTACTTC. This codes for CSADQLSEQYF.

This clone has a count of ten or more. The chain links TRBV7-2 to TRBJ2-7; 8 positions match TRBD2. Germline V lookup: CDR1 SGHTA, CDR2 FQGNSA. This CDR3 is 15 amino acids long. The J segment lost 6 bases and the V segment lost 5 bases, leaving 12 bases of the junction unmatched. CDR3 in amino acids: CASSPSVGGRPEQYF. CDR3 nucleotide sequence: TGTGCCAGCAGCCCCTCGGTGGGCGGGAGGCCCGAGCAGTACTTC.

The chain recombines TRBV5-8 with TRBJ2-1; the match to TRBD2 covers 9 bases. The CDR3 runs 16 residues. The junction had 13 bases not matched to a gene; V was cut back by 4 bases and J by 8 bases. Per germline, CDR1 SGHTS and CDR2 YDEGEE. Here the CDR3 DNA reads TGTGCCAGCAGCCCCAGGACTAGCGCGTCTTTCGATGAGCAGTTCTTC. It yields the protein CASSPRTSASFDEQFF.

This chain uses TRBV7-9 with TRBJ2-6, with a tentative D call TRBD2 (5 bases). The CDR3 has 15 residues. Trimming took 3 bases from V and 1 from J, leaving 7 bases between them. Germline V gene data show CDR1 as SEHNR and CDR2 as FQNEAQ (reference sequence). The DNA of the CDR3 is TGTGCCAGCAGCTTCCGGAGGTCTGGGGCCAACGTCCTGACTTTC. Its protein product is CASSFRRSGANVLTF.

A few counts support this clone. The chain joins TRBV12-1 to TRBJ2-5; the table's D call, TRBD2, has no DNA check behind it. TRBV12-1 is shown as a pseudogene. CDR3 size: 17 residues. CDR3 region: CASSLGLAGGRKETQYF. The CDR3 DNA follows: TGTGCCAGCAGCTTAGGACTAGCGGGAGGTCGGAAGGAGACCCAGTACTTC.

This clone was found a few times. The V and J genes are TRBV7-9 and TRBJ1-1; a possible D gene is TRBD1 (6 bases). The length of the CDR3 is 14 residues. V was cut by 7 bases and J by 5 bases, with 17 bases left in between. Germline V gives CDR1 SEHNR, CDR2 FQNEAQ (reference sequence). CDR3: CASIVTGASTEAFF. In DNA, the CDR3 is TGTGCCAGCATCGTGACAGGCGCCTCTACTGAAGCTTTCTTT.

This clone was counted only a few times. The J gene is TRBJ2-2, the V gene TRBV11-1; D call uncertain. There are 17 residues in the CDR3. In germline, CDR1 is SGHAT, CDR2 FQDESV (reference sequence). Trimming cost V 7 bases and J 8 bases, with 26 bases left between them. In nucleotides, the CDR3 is TGTGCCAGCACAATCTCCGGTGTCCTAGGACGTAGTGGGGAGCTGTTTTTT. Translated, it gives CASTISGVLGRSGELFF.

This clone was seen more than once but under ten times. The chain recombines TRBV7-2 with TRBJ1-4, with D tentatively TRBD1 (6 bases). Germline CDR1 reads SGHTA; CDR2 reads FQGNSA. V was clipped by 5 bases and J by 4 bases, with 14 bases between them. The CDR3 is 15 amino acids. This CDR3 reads CASSLQGRSNEKLFF. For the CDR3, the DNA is TGTGCCAGCAGCCTGCAGGGGCGGAGTAATGAAAAACTGTTTTTT. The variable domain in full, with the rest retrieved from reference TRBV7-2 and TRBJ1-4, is GAGVSQSPSNKVTEKGKDVELRCDPISGHTALYWYRQSLGQGLEFLIYFQGNSAPDKSGLPSDRFSAERTGGSVSTLTIQRTQQEDSAVYLCASSLQGRSNEKLFFGSGTQLSVL.